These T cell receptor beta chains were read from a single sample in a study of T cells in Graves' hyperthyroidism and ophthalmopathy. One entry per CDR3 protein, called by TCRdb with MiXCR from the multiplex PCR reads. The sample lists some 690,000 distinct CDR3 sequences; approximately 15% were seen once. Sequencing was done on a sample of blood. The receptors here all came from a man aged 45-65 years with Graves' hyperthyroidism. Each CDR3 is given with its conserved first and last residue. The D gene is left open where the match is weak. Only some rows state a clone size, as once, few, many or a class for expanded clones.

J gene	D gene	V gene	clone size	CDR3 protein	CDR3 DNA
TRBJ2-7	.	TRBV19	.	CASSNNQGSYEQYF	TGTGCCAGTAGCAACAACCAGGGCTCCTACGAGCAGTACTTC
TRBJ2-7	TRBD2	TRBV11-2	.	CASSSPTSGTIYEQYF	TGTGCCAGCAGCTCTCCGACTAGCGGGACAATCTACGAGCAGTACTTC
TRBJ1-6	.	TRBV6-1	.	CASSDLESNSPLHF	TGTGCCAGCAGTGACCTCGAAAGTAATTCACCCCTCCACTTT
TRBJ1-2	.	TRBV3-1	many	CASSSSDRYYGYTF	TGTGCCAGCAGCTCCTCGGACAGATACTATGGCTACACCTTC
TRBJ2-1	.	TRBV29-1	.	CSVESRISTYNEQFF	TGCAGCGTTGAATCCCGGATAAGTACCTACAATGAGCAGTTCTTC
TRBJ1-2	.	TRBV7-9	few	CASSLQYSGGYTF	TGTGCCAGCAGCTTACAGTACTCGGGCGGCTACACCTTC
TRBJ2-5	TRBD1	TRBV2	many	CASIEQGAGETQYF	TGTGCCAGCATTGAACAGGGGGCCGGAGAGACCCAGTACTTC
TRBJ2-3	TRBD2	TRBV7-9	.	CASRWGLAGDTQYF	TGTGCCAGCAGGTGGGGACTAGCTGGCGATACGCAGTATTTT
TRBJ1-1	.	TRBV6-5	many	CASSYFGPTSNTEAFF	TGTGCCAGCAGTTACTTTGGGCCCACATCGAACACTGAAGCTTTCTTT
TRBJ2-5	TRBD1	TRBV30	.	CACPRQGISETQYF	TGTGCCTGCCCGAGACAGGGTATTTCAGAGACCCAGTACTTC
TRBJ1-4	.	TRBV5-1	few	CASSRGENEKLFF	TGCGCCAGCAGTCGAGGGGAAAATGAAAAACTGTTTTTT
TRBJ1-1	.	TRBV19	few	CASISRGGYTEAFF	TGTGCCAGTATTTCCCGGGGGGGCTACACTGAAGCTTTCTTT
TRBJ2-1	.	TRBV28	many	CASSLSGGYNEQFF	TGTGCCAGCAGTTTATCAGGGGGGTACAATGAGCAGTTCTTC
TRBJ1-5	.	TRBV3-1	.	CASSAGEQQPQHF	TGTGCCAGCAGCGCGGGAGAACAGCAGCCCCAGCATTTT
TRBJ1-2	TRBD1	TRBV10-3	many	CAISATGGGGYTF	TGTGCCATCAGTGCTACAGGGGGGGGGGGCTACACCTTC
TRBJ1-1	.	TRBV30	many	CAWSQGNTEAFF	TGTGCCTGGAGCCAGGGTAACACTGAAGCTTTCTTT
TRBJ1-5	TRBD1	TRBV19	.	CASSIQQGGNQPQHF	TGTGCCAGTAGTATACAACAGGGGGGAAATCAGCCCCAGCATTTT
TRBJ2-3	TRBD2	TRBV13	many	CASSLVGGSEAISADTQYF	TGTGCCAGCAGCTTAGTCGGCGGGAGCGAGGCCATCAGCGCAGATACGCAGTATTTT
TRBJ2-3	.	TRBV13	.	CASARGSGSQYF	TGTGCCAGCGCCCGGGGCTCGGGTTCGCAGTATTTT
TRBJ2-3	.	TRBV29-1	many	CSVGRADTQYF	TGCAGCGTCGGACGTGCAGATACGCAGTATTTT
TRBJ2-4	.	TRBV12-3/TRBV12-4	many	CASSLSEGENIQYF	TGTGCCAGCAGTTTATCGGAGGGCGAAAACATTCAGTACTTC
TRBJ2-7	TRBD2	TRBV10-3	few	CAIRRGVSYEQYF	TGTGCCATCAGACGGGGGGTCTCCTACGAGCAGTACTTC
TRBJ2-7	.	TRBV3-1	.	CASSQDTYEHYF	TGTGCCAGCAGCCAAGACACCTACGAGCACTACTTC
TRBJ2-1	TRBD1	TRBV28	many	CASRGGAYNEQFF	TGTGCCAGCAGAGGGGGCGCTTACAATGAGCAGTTCTTC
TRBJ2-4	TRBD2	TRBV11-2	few	CASSFYRGQREAKNIQYF	TGTGCCAGCAGCTTCTACCGCGGGCAGCGGGAAGCCAAAAACATTCAGTACTTC
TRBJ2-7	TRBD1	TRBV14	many	CASSRPGQGLIRQYF	TGTGCCAGCAGCCGGCCGGGACAGGGTCTGATTCGGCAGTACTTC
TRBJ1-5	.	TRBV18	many	CASSPGGNQPQHF	TGTGCCAGCTCACCAGGGGGCAATCAGCCCCAGCATTTT
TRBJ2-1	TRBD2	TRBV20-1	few	CARGGLAGNEQFF	TGCGCCCGGGGGGGACTAGCCGGCAATGAGCAGTTCTTC
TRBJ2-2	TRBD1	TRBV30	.	CAWSPGQGNTGELFF	TGTGCCTGGAGTCCCGGACAGGGTAACACCGGGGAGCTGTTTTTT
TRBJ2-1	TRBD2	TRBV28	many	CASSATGGVNEQFF	TGTGCCAGCAGTGCGACGGGGGGGGTCAATGAGCAGTTCTTC
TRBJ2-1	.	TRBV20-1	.	CSARGPLNEQFF	TGCAGTGCTAGGGGACCGTTGAATGAGCAGTTCTTC
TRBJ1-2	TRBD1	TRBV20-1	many	CSAVPGQGTYGYTF	TGCAGTGCTGTACCGGGACAGGGGACCTATGGCTACACCTTC
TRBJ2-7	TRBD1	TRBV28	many	CASSSPGQGSYEQYF	TGTGCCAGCAGTTCCCCGGGACAGGGTTCCTACGAGCAGTACTTC
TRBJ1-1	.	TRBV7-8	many	CASSLVQGNTEAFF	TGTGCCAGCAGCCTGGTACAGGGGAACACTGAAGCTTTCTTT
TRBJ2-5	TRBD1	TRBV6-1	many	CASRGRDRGRGETQYF	TGTGCCAGCAGGGGCCGGGACAGGGGGCGCGGAGAGACCCAGTACTTC
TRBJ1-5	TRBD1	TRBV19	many	CASRDRANQPQHF	TGTGCCAGCCGGGACAGGGCGAATCAGCCCCAGCATTTT
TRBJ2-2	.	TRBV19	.	CASSINIGGDTGELFF	TGTGCCAGTAGTATCAATATAGGGGGGGACACCGGGGAGCTGTTTTTT
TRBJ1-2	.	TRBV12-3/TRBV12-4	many	CASSLDGINYGYTF	TGTGCCAGCAGTTTAGATGGCATTAACTATGGCTACACCTTC
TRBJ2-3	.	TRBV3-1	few	CASSLRQATDTQYF	TGTGCCAGCAGCCTGAGACAGGCGACAGATACGCAGTATTTT
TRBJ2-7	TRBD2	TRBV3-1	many	CASSRTSGYEQYF	TGTGCCAGCAGCCGGACTAGCGGCTACGAGCAGTACTTC
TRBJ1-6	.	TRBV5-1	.	CASSLTGYPAYNSPLHF	TGCGCCAGCAGCTTGACAGGATACCCAGCCTATAATTCACCCCTCCACTTT
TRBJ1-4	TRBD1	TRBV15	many	CATRDRTGLGEKLFF	TGTGCCACCAGGGACAGGACAGGGCTTGGTGAAAAACTGTTTTTT
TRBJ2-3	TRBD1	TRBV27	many	CASSLSDWDRGFPDTQYF	TGTGCCAGCAGTTTATCCGACTGGGACAGGGGGTTCCCAGATACGCAGTATTTT
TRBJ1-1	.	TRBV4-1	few	CASSQMSGTHHTEAFF	TGCGCCAGCAGCCAAATGTCCGGGACACATCACACTGAAGCTTTCTTT
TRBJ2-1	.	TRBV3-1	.	CASSQQLVGNEQFF	TGTGCCAGCAGCCAACAACTAGTAGGCAATGAGCAGTTCTTC
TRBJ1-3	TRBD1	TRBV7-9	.	CAGSLWPRTGSFVGGNTIYF	TGTGCCGGCAGCTTATGGCCCCGGACAGGGTCGTTTGTGGGAGGAAACACCATATATTTT
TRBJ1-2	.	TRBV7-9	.	CASSPKVFSGYTF	TGTGCCAGCAGCCCAAAGGTATTCTCTGGCTACACCTTC
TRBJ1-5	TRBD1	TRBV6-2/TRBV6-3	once	CASSLIPGYRGPLSQPQHF	TGTGCCAGCAGTTTAATACCTGGTTACAGGGGTCCTTTAAGTCAGCCCCAGCATTTT
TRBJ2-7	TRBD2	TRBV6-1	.	CASSPDSGAKYEQYF	TGTGCCAGCAGCCCCGATAGCGGGGCTAAATACGAGCAGTACTTC
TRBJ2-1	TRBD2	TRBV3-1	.	CASSQDDYWGLANSHNEFF	TGTGCCAGCAGCCAAGATGATTATTGGGGACTAGCGAACTCCCATAATGAGTTCTTC
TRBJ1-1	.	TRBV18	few	CASSPNSVSPGTEAFF	TGTGCCAGCTCACCAAATTCGGTCTCCCCAGGGACTGAAGCTTTCTTT